The T cell receptor beta chain under discussion was sequenced for a study of blood T cell repertoires in COVID-19. Study information: In each case, the material was cDNA or gDNA derived from T cells, B-cell-depleted T cells, or PBMCs.

Source study methods: Reference gene primer amplification gave nucleated cell count estimates. Clones were sequenced by immunoSEQ multiplex PCR, and TCRdb holds only the in-frame ones, with some missing. The D gene and trimming were derived from the DNA, and the V and J assignments and clone size from that table. The sample shows tens of thousands of clones, roughly 81% of them seen only once. The clonotype originates from a human donor in a cohort sampled during active COVID-19. Sequenced material: peripheral blood.

The CDR3 nucleotides are TGTGCCAGCAGGGCAGGGTATGGTCAGCCCCAGCATTTT. As protein: CASRAGYGQPQHF. The chain links TRBV2 to TRBJ1-5; TRBD1 is a possible D gene (5 bases). This CDR3 comprises 13 residues. Germline V CDR1 and CDR2: SNHLY, FYNNEI. The germline V and J ends were trimmed by 6 bases and 6 bases, with 12 bases remaining between them.